This T cell receptor (beta chain) is drawn from a study of yellow fever vaccine responses in identical twins. Regarding the study as a whole: Twins reportedly appeared to share part of their vaccine T cell response while keeping part individual.

As for this clonotype: Antigen specificity is unknown.

Using its own MiXCR run on the RT-PCR reads, TCRdb lists one record per CDR3 protein. The sample holds over 8,500 distinct CDR3 sequences, around 77% seen once. CDR1 and CDR2 (germline): LNHDA, SQIVND (reference sequence). The CDR3 extends over 13 amino acids. V was pared by 3 bases and J by 4 bases, with 9 bases between. The TCR comes from a woman aged 18-29 years who received the yellow fever vaccine. The rearrangement joins TRBV19 to TRBJ1-2, with D possibly matching TRBD1 (5 bases). This sample comprised T cells from blood (PBMCs), unsorted or a sorted subset (not recorded which), obtained before or after yellow fever vaccination (not recorded which). In DNA, the CDR3 is TGTGCCAGTAGTATTGGGCAGGGCTATGGCTACACCTTC. This translates into CASSIGQGYGYTF.